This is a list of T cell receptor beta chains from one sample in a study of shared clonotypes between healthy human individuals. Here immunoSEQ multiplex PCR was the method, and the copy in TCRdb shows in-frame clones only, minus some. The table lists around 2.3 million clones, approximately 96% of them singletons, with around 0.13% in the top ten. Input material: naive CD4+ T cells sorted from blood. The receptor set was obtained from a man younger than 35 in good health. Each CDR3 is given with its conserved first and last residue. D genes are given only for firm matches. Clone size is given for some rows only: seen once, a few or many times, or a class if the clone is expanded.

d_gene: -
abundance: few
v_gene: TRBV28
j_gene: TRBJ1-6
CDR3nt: TGTGCCAGCAGTTTAAGGAAATCACCCCTCCACTTT
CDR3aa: CASSLRKSPLHF

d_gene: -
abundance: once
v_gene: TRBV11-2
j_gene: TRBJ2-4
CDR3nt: TGTGCCAGCAGCTTAGATTCAGGGCTCCCCATTCAGTACTTC
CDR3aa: CASSLDSGLPIQYF

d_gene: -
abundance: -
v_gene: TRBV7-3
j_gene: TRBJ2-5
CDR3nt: TGTGCCAGCAGCTTTAGTGGGGGGACTGGCACCCAGTACTTC
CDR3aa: CASSFSGGTGTQYF

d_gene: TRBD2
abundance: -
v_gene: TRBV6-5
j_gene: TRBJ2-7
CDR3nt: TGTGCCAGCAGATCCCGGGGTAGCGGGGGGGGAGAGCAGTACTTC
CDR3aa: CASRSRGSGGGEQYF

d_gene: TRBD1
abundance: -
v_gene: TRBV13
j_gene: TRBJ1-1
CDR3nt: TGTGCCAGCAGCCCCAGGGACAGGGGCAACACTGAAGCTTTCTTT
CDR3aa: CASSPRDRGNTEAFF

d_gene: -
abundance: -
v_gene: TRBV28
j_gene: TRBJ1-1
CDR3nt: TGTGCCAGCAGTTTAGGCGGCAGCCCCATGAACACTGAAGCTTTCTTT
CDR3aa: CASSLGGSPMNTEAFF

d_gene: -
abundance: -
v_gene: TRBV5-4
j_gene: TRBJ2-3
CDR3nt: TGTGCCAGCAGCCCCGGGACAACCACCCCTTACACAGATACGCAGTATTTT
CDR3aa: CASSPGTTTPYTDTQYF

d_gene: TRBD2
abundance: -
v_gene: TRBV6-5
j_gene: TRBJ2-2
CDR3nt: TGTGCCAGCAGTCGGGGGGGCACCGGGGAGCTGTTTTTT
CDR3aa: CASSRGGTGELFF

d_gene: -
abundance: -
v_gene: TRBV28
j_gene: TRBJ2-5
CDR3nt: TGTGCCAGCAGTTCGTCTGGGCCCCAAGAGACCCAGTACTTC
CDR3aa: CASSSSGPQETQYF

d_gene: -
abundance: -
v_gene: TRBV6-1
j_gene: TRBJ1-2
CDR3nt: TGTGCCAGCAGCGCGGGCGAGACAGGCTATGGCTACACCTTC
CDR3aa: CASSAGETGYGYTF

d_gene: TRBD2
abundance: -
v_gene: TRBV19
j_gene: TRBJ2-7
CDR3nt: TGTGCCAGTAACCCAGGGACTAGCGTATACGAGCAGTACTTC
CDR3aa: CASNPGTSVYEQYF

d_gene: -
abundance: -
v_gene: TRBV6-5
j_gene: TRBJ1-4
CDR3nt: TGTGCCAGCAGTTACGGACCGATTGCAACTAATGAAAAACTGTTTTTT
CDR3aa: CASSYGPIATNEKLFF

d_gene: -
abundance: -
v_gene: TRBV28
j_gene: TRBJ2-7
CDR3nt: TGTGCCAGCAGTTTATCAGGGACCTACGAGCAGTACTTC
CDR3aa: CASSLSGTYEQYF

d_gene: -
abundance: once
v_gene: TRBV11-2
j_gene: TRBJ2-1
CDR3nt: TGTGCCAGCAGCTTAGATTCCCCCCACTACAATGAGCAGTTCTTC
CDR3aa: CASSLDSPHYNEQFF

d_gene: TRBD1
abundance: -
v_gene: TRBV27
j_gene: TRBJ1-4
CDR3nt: TGTGCCAGCAGTTCCCACAGGGGGATTGGTGAAAAACTGTTTTTT
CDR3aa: CASSSHRGIGEKLFF

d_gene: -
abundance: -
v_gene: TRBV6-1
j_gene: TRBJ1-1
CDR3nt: TGTGCCAGCATGGGACGCTTGAACGGTGAAGCTTTCTTT
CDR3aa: CASMGRLNGEAFF

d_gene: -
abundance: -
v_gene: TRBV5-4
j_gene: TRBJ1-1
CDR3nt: TGTGCCAGCAGCTTGGGGGGGTCTGTAGTTGTTGGCACTGAAGCTTTCTTT
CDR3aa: CASSLGGSVVVGTEAFF

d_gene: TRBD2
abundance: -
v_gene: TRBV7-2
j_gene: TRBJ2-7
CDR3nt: TGTGCCACCAGCAAGGGACTAGCGACTATTCCCATATACGAGCAGTACTTC
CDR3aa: CATSKGLATIPIYEQYF

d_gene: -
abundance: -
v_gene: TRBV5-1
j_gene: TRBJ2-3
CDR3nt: TGCGCCAGCAGCATAAGCCTTTCTAGCACAGATACGCAGTATTTT
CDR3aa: CASSISLSSTDTQYF

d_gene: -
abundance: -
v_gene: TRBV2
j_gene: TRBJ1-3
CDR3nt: TGTGCCAGCAGTCCCCCCCCTAATCGAAGGGCTGGAAACACCATATATTTT
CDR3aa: CASSPPPNRRAGNTIYF

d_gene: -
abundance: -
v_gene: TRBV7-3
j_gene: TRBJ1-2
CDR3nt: TGTGCCAGCAGCTTAACGGGGACACAAAACTATGGCTACACCTTC
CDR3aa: CASSLTGTQNYGYTF

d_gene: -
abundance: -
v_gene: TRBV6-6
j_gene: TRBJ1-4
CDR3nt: TGTGCCAGCAGTTACTCGCCCGGGACTGGGGAAAAACTGTTTTTT
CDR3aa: CASSYSPGTGEKLFF

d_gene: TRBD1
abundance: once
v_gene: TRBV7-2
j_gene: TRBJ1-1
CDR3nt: TGTGCCAGCAGCTTAGCCGGGACAGGGAACACTGAAGCTTTCTTT
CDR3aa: CASSLAGTGNTEAFF

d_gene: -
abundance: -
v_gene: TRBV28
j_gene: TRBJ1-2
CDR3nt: TGTGCCAGCAGTTTAGGTACGCTTAGTTTCGGTGGCTACACCTTC
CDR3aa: CASSLGTLSFGGYTF

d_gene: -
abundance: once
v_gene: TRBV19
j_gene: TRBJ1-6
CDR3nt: TGTGCCAGTTGCACGAGCTCCTATAATTCACCCCTCCACTTT
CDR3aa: CASCTSSYNSPLHF

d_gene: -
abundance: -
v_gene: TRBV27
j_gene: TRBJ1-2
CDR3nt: TGTGCCAGCAATCCCGGTACTACGGGGGCGCGGTATGGCTACACCTTC
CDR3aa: CASNPGTTGARYGYTF

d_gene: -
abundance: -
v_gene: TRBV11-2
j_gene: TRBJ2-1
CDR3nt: TGTGCCAGCAGCTCGGACGGGTTAGGCTACAATGAGCAGTTCTTC
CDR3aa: CASSSDGLGYNEQFF

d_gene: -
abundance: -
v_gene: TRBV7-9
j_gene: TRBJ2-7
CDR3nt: TGTGCCAGCAGCGCGGATAGAACTAGAACCTACGAGCAGTACTTC
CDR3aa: CASSADRTRTYEQYF

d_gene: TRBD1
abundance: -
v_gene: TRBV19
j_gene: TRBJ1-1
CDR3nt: TGTGCCAGTGGGACAGGGCAGGTGAACACTGAAGCTTTCTTT
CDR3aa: CASGTGQVNTEAFF

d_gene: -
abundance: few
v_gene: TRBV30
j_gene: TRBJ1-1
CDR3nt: TGTGCCTGGAGTGTAATGGGAAGGGACACTGAAGCTTTCTTT
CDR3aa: CAWSVMGRDTEAFF

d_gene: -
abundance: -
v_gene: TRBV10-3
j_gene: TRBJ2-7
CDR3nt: TGTGCCATCAGTGAGTCGATACTCCGGGACTTAAGCTCCTACGAGCAGTACTTC
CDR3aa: CAISESILRDLSSYEQYF